This T cell receptor beta chain was recovered during a study of shared clonotypes between healthy human individuals. Trimming cost V 7 bases and J 2 bases; bases outside gene matches: 7. The CDR3 runs 14 residues. Germline CDR1 reads SGHDN; CDR2 reads FVKESK. Here immunoSEQ multiplex PCR was the method, and the copy in TCRdb shows in-frame clones only, minus some. The sample records about 640,000 clones, roughly 70% being singletons. The source is a woman aged 25 to 45 in good health. Sequencing was performed on memory CD4+ T cells sorted from blood. The subset here: CD45RA-negative fraction. The J gene is TRBJ1-2, the V gene TRBV14, with 7 bases aligning to TRBD1. CDR3 in DNA: TGTGCCAGCACCCTAGGGACAGACAACTATGGCTACACCTTC. This codes for CASTLGTDNYGYTF.